This TCR beta chain was profiled in a study of blood T cell repertoires in COVID-19. In the study overall: The origin of the acute and convalescent COVID-19 samples was the United States, Italy and Spain.

Germline CDR1 reads SGHVS; CDR2 reads FNYEAQ. The V end lost 5 bases, the J end lost 7 bases, and 11 bases lay between the germline ends. This CDR3 contains 12 residues. Per the original data handling: Amplification with reference gene primers provided the estimates of nucleated cell counts. Data came from immunoSEQ multiplex PCR; TCRdb stores just in-frame clones and leaves some out. V and J calls and clone size are copied from that table; D and trimming were computed from the DNA. The profile shows about 270,000 clones, nearly 90% of them singletons. Symptom resolution, clearance, or two negative PCRs marked the recovered donors of Cohort 3.

The chain is built from TRBV7-6 and TRBJ1-1; D is unresolved. Sequencing was carried out using PBMCs or T cells enriched from blood (not recorded which). The sequence was obtained from a woman aged 55-75 years who had recovered from COVID-19. The CDR3 spells CASSQQAGEAFF. CDR3 DNA sequence: TGTGCCAGCAGCCAGCAGGCGGGTGAAGCTTTCTTT.